This TCR beta chain was captured by sequencing in a study of response to subunit inactivated influenza vaccine. Notes on the study in general: Seasonal influenza vaccination, on each occasion, was suggested by the authors to recruit few new T cells.

There are 14 residues in the CDR3. Trimming left V 3 bases short and J 2 bases short, with 8 bases between. CDR1 DFQATT and CDR2 SNEGSKA come from the germline V gene (reference sequence). There are many counts of this clonotype. Its target is not known. MiXCR was run by TCRdb on the RT-PCR reads, yielding one entry per CDR3 protein. This sample carries approximately 500,000 distinct CDR3 sequences, about an eighth of them seen once, and the ten largest clones take roughly 14%. This receptor was taken from a man in his fifties who received an inactivated influenza vaccine. The material was PBMCs from blood, obtained roughly 45 days after vaccination. The chain carries TRBV20-1 and TRBJ2-6, with D possibly TRBD2 on 5 matching bases. The CDR3 spells CSASRGTGANVLTF. Written as DNA, the CDR3 is TGCAGTGCTAGTCGGGGTACTGGGGCCAACGTCCTGACTTTC.